This TCR beta chain is from a study of STAT3 mutations in large granular lymphocyte leukemia. Study as a whole: Immunosuppressive therapy was given to more than half of T-LGLL patients.

Only in-frame clones appear in the TCRdb table, and some are missing; sequencing was by immunoSEQ multiplex PCR. Counted here are 35,000 or so clones, over 75% occurring once; the ten biggest clones make up roughly 0.39%. Study-level results: No sample exists from the first appearance of each clone. At least one immunodominant TCR beta clonotype appeared in every T-cell large granular lymphocyte leukemia patient.

CDR3 size: 13 residues. CDR1 and CDR2 from the germline V gene are SEHNR and FQNEAQ (reference sequence). The germline V and J ends were trimmed by 4 bases and 1 base, with 8 bases remaining between them. Turning to this clone: Its target is not known.

Sequenced material: PBMCs. The J gene is TRBJ2-7, the V gene TRBV7-9, with D possibly matching TRBD1 (5 bases). This receptor was identified in a human donor with T large granular lymphocyte leukemia. Some clones in this sample may be carry-over from other donors' samples. CDR3 nucleotides: TGTGCCAGCAGCTCTACAGGTTCCTACGAGCAGTACGTC. Translating it yields CASSSTGSYEQYV.